The rows below give T cell receptor beta chains drawn from one sample of a study of PD-1 blockade in classical Hodgkin lymphoma. Assay: immunoSEQ multiplex PCR; the TCRdb copy retains only in-frame clones and omits some. The table lists around 50,000 clones, about 91% of them singletons, with about 9.4% in the top ten. This material consisted of peripheral blood mononuclear cells (PBMCs), taken before the second cycle of nivolumab. Every receptor here comes from a human donor with classical Hodgkin lymphoma. Each CDR3 is given with its conserved first and last residue. The order of the fields is J gene, D gene, clone size, V gene, CDR3 protein, CDR3 DNA. D genes are given only for firm matches. The size of a clone is reported for some rows only, either as once, few or many, or as a class for expanded clones.

TRBJ1-2	.	once	TRBV14	CASSQDAWQGGGYTF	TGTGCCAGCAGCCAAGATGCATGGCAGGGCGGTGGCTACACCTTC
TRBJ1-5	.	.	TRBV7-8	CASSLTEQPQHF	TGTGCCAGCAGCTTAACGGAGCAGCCCCAGCATTTT
TRBJ1-1	TRBD1	.	TRBV10-3	CAISESEGRGRTEAFF	TGTGCCATCAGTGAGTCTGAGGGCAGGGGGCGCACTGAAGCTTTCTTT
TRBJ2-3	TRBD2	.	TRBV7-2	CASSYGTRGSKADTQYF	TGTGCCAGCAGTTACGGGACTAGAGGTAGTAAAGCAGATACGCAGTATTTT
TRBJ1-3	.	.	TRBV6-1	CASCRGVSFDTIYF	TGTGCCAGCTGTCGCGGGGTCTCCTTTGACACCATATATTTT
TRBJ2-3	TRBD2	once	TRBV5-4	CASTRTSATDTQYF	TGTGCCAGCACCAGAACTAGCGCCACAGATACGCAGTATTTT
TRBJ2-1	TRBD1	.	TRBV11-3	CASSFRQGAHNEQFF	TGTGCCAGCAGCTTCCGGCAGGGGGCTCACAATGAGCAGTTCTTC
TRBJ2-1	.	once	TRBV14	CASSQDEGGSSPYNEQFF	TGTGCCAGCAGCCAAGATGAGGGCGGCTCGTCCCCCTACAATGAGCAGTTCTTC
TRBJ2-5	.	.	TRBV5-8	CASSLGRSALETQYF	TGTGCCAGCAGCTTGGGGAGGTCGGCCCTGGAGACCCAGTACTTC
TRBJ2-1	.	.	TRBV27	CASSSERRNEQFF	TGTGCCAGCAGCTCTGAGAGGAGGAATGAGCAGTTCTTC
TRBJ1-6	.	few	TRBV7-9	CASSFPEPNSPLHF	TGTGCCAGCAGCTTCCCAGAACCCAATTCACCCCTCCACTTT
TRBJ2-7	.	.	TRBV11-1	CASSSSAYEQYF	TGTGCCAGCAGCTCGTCGGCCTACGAGCAGTACTTC
TRBJ1-3	.	.	TRBV6-6	CASLVDLGNTIYF	TGTGCCAGCCTTGTCGACCTAGGAAACACCATATATTTT
TRBJ1-6	.	.	TRBV4-1	CASNREWDSPLHF	TGCGCCAGCAACAGGGAATGGGATTCACCCCTCCACTTT
TRBJ2-5	TRBD1	.	TRBV2	CASSGGRTGTETQYF	TGTGCCAGCAGTGGGGGCCGGACAGGGACGGAGACCCAGTACTTC
TRBJ1-5	TRBD1	.	TRBV18	CASSRQGVGLGNQPQHF	TGTGCCAGCTCACGCCAGGGGGTAGGTTTAGGCAATCAGCCCCAGCATTTT
TRBJ1-4	.	few	TRBV20-1	CSAEGVEKLFF	TGCAGTGCTGAGGGCGTTGAAAAACTGTTTTTT
TRBJ2-7	.	.	TRBV5-1	CASSLVGSYEQYF	TGCGCCAGCAGCTTGGTCGGCTCATACGAGCAGTACTTC
TRBJ1-2	.	.	TRBV7-9	CASSGGADNGYTF	TGTGCCAGCAGTGGGGGGGCAGATAATGGCTACACCTTC
TRBJ2-1	TRBD2	.	TRBV29-1	CSVSAQFGTSGRAAFNEQFF	TGCAGCGTTTCGGCCCAATTCGGGACTAGCGGGAGGGCTGCGTTCAATGAGCAGTTCTTC
TRBJ1-4	.	.	TRBV5-1	CASSRTSNEKLFF	TGCGCCAGCAGCCGGACATCGAATGAAAAACTGTTTTTT
TRBJ2-5	TRBD2	.	TRBV27	CASSPGLAGGPEETQYF	TGTGCCAGCAGTCCCGGACTAGCGGGAGGGCCAGAAGAGACCCAGTACTTC
TRBJ2-7	.	.	TRBV18	CASSPLGQRPYEQYF	TGTGCCAGCTCACCATTAGGACAGAGACCGTACGAGCAGTACTTC
TRBJ2-7	.	.	TRBV28	CASSLAAYEQYF	TGTGCCAGCAGTTTAGCTGCCTACGAGCAGTACTTC
TRBJ2-3	.	.	TRBV12-5	CASARDTDTQYF	TGTGCTAGTGCCCGAGATACAGATACGCAGTATTTT
TRBJ2-1	TRBD1	.	TRBV27	CASSLGDSRIEQFF	TGTGCCAGCAGTTTGGGGGACAGTAGAATTGAGCAGTTCTTC
TRBJ2-1	.	once	TRBV28	CASSLPGGPYNEQFF	TGTGCCAGCAGTTTGCCTGGAGGACCCTACAATGAGCAGTTCTTC
TRBJ2-1	.	.	TRBV9	CASSASEVYNEQFF	TGTGCCAGCAGCGCGAGCGAGGTCTACAATGAGCAGTTCTTC
TRBJ2-7	TRBD1	.	TRBV5-1	CASSLRDRKEGGPYF	TGCGCCAGCAGCTTACGGGACAGGAAGGAGGGGGGCCCTTACTTC
TRBJ2-7	.	.	TRBV5-6	CASSLVGVKYEQYF	TGTGCCAGCAGCTTGGTCGGGGTGAAGTACGAGCAGTACTTC
TRBJ2-1	.	.	TRBV19	CACSPGLEQFF	TGTGCCTGCTCCCCGGGACTTGAGCAGTTCTTC
TRBJ2-5	TRBD2	.	TRBV4-2	CASSQLGLSGGAKETQYF	TGTGCCAGCAGCCAGTTGGGACTAAGCGGGGGGGCTAAAGAGACCCAGTACTTC
TRBJ2-7	.	.	TRBV2	CASSAASGFEQYF	TGTGCCAGCAGTGCAGCGTCAGGGTTCGAGCAGTACTTC
TRBJ1-1	.	.	TRBV21-1	CASSRQGCLNTEAFF	TGTGCCAGCAGCAGACAGGGGTGCTTGAACACTGAAGCTTTCTTT
TRBJ2-1	TRBD2	.	TRBV19	CASAGLAGGLDEQFF	TGTGCCAGTGCCGGACTAGCGGGGGGGCTTGATGAGCAGTTCTTC
TRBJ1-1	.	.	TRBV9	CASSVGSGAGDTEAFF	TGTGCCAGCAGCGTAGGGTCAGGGGCTGGGGACACTGAAGCTTTCTTT
TRBJ1-3	.	.	TRBV5-6	CASSTRTVHTGNTIYF	TGTGCCAGCAGCACCCGGACAGTACACACTGGAAACACCATATATTTT
TRBJ1-5	.	.	TRBV2	CATQDSGNQPQHF	TGTGCCACCCAAGACAGCGGGAATCAGCCCCAGCATTTT
TRBJ1-2	TRBD1	once	TRBV9	CASSTGTGLYGYTF	TGTGCCAGCAGCACCGGGACAGGGCTCTATGGCTACACCTTC
TRBJ1-3	TRBD1	.	TRBV4-1	CASSQQGANGNTIYF	TGCGCCAGCAGCCAACAGGGGGCTAATGGAAACACCATATATTTT
TRBJ1-1	TRBD1	.	TRBV19	CASSIDLAGGTEAFF	TGTGCCAGTAGTATAGATCTCGCAGGGGGGACTGAAGCTTTCTTT
TRBJ1-6	TRBD1	.	TRBV6-5	CASSALDRESPLHF	TGTGCCAGCAGTGCCCTTGACAGGGAATCACCCCTCCACTTT
TRBJ1-1	TRBD1	.	TRBV4-3	CASSPRTGLEMNTEAFF	TGCGCCAGCAGCCCTAGGACAGGGTTAGAGATGAACACTGAAGCTTTCTTT
TRBJ1-5	TRBD1	.	TRBV27	CASSITGGGSHNQPQHF	TGTGCCAGCAGCATTACAGGGGGCGGGTCACACAATCAGCCCCAGCATTTT
TRBJ2-7	TRBD1	.	TRBV27	CASSSTPGTGAYEQYF	TGTGCCAGCAGTTCTACCCCCGGGACAGGAGCCTACGAGCAGTACTTC
TRBJ2-5	.	.	TRBV6-1	CASTPRGRKETQYF	TGTGCCAGCACCCCTAGGGGCAGGAAAGAGACCCAGTACTTC
TRBJ2-6	.	.	TRBV5-1	CASSLATGLSGANVLTF	TGCGCCAGCAGCTTGGCGACAGGACTCTCCGGGGCCAACGTCCTGACTTTC
TRBJ2-2	TRBD2	.	TRBV7-9	CASIPGRKNSGSHTGELFF	TGTGCCAGCATCCCTGGACGGAAAAATAGCGGGAGTCACACCGGGGAGCTGTTTTTT
TRBJ1-3	.	.	TRBV10-3	CAITREQNTIYF	TGTGCCATCACCCGAGAACAAAACACCATATATTTT
TRBJ1-5	.	.	TRBV7-8	CASSLVRPGLDSNQPQHF	TGTGCCAGCAGCTTAGTGAGACCGGGGCTAGATAGCAATCAGCCCCAGCATTTT
TRBJ2-2	.	.	TRBV7-2	CASSYRQFGRELFF	TGTGCCAGCAGCTACCGACAGTTCGGTCGGGAGCTGTTTTTT
TRBJ2-7	.	.	TRBV23-1	CASSHVPTDAGSYEQYF	TGCGCCAGCAGTCACGTCCCCACGGACGCCGGCTCCTACGAGCAGTACTTC
TRBJ1-2	.	.	TRBV6-5	CATTLLGYTF	TGTGCCACCACCCTGCTGGGCTACACCTTC